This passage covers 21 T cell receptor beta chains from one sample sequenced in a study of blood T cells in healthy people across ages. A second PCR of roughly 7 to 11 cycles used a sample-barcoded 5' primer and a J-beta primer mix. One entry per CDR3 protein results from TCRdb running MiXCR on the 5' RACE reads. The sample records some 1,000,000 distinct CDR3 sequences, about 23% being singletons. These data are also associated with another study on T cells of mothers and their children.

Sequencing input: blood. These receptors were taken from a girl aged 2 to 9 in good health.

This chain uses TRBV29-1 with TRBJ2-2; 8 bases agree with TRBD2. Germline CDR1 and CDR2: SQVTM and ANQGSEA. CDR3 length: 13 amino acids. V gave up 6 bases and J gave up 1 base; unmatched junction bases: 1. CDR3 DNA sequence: TGCAGCGTACTAGCGGAGAACACCGGGGAGCTGTTTTTT. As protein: CSVLAENTGELFF.

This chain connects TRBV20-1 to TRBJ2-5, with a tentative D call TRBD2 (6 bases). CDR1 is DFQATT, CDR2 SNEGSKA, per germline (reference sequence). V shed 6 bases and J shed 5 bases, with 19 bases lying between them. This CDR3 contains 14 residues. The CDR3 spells CSAFPGVGVETQYF. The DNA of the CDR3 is TGCAGTGCCTTCCCGGGGGTAGGGGTGGAGACCCAGTACTTC.

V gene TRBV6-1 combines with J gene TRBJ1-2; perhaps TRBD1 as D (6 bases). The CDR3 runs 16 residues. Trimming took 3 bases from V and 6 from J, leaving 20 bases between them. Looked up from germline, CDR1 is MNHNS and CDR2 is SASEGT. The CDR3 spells CASSDILGTGTDGYTF. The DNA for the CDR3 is TGTGCCAGCAGTGATATCCTTGGAACAGGGACGGATGGCTACACCTTC.

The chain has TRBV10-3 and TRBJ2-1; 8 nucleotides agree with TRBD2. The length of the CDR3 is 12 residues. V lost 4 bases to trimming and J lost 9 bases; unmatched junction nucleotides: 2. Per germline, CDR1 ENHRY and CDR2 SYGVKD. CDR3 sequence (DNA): TGTGCCATCAGTGCCCGGGAGGGTGAGCAGTTCTTC. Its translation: CAISAREGEQFF.

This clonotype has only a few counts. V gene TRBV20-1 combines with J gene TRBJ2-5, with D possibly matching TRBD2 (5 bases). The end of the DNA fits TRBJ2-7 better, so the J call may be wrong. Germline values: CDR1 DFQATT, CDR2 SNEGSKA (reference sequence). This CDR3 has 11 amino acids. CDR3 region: CSAGGPAEQYF. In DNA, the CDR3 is TGCAGTGCCGGAGGACCCGCCGAGCAGTACTTC.

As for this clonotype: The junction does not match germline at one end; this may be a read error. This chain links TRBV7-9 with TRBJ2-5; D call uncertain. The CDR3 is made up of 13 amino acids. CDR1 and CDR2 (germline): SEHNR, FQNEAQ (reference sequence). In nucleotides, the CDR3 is TGTGCCTGCAGCTTAGCAAGTCAAGAGACCCAGTACTTC. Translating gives CACSLASQETQYF. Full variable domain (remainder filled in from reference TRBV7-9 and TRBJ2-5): DTGVSQNPRHKITKRGQNVTFRCDPISEHNRLYWYRQTLGQGPEFLTYFQNEAQLEKSRLLSDRFSAERPKGSFSTLEIQRTEQGDSAMYLCACSLASQETQYFGPGTRLLVL.

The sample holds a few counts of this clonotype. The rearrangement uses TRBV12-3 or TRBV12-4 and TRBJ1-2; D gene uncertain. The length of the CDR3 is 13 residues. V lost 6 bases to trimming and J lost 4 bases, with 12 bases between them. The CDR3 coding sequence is TGTGCCAGCAGCTTGAGCCCATCCTATGGCTACACCTTC. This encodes CASSLSPSYGYTF.

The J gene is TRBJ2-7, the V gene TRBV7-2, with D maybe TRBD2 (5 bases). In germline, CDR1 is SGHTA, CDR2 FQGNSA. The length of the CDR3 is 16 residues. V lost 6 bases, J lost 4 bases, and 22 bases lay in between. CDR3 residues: CASSSNLAPPLYEQYF. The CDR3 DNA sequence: TGTGCCAGCAGTTCCAACCTAGCTCCCCCTCTTTACGAGCAGTACTTC.

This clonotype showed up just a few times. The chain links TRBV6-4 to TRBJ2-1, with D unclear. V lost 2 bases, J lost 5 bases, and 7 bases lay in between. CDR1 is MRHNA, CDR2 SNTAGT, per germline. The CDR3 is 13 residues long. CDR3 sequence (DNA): TGTGCCAGCAGTGACGATTCCCACAATGAGCAGTTCTTC. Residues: CASSDDSHNEQFF.

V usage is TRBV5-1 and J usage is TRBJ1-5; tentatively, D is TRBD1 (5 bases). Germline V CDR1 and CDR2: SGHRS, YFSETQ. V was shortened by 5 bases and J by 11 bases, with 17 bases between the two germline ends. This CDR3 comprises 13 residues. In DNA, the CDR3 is TGCGCCAGCAGTAAGTGGGGTCGGGGGGCCCAGCATTTT. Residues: CASSKWGRGAQHF.

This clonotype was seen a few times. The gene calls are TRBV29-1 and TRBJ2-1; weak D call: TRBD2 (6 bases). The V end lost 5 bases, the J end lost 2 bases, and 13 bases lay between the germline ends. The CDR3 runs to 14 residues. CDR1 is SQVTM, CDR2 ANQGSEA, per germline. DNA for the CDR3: TGCAGCGTTCCTTTGCGGGAACCCTACAATGAGCAGTTCTTC. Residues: CSVPLREPYNEQFF.

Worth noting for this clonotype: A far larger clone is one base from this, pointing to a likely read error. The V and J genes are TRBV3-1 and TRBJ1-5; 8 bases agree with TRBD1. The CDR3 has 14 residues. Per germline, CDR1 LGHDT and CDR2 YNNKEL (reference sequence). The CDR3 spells CASSPGQGNHPQHF. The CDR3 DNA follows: TGTGCCAGCAGCCCAGGACAGGGCAATCACCCCCAGCATTTT.

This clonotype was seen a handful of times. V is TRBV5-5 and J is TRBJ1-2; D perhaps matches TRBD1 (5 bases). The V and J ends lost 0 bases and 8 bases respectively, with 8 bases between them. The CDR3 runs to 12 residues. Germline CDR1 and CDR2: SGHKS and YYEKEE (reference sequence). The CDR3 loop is CASSLGDGGYTF. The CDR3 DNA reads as TGTGCCAGCAGCTTGGGGGACGGAGGCTACACCTTC.

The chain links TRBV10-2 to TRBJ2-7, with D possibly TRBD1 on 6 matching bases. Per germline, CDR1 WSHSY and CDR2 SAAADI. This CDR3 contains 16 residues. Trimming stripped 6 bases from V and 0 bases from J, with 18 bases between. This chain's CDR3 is CASRRGQDSSSYEQYF. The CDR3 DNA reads TGCGCCAGCAGAAGGGGACAAGATTCCAGCTCCTACGAGCAGTACTTC.

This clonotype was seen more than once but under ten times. For the CDR3, the DNA is TGTGCCAGCAGCCTCGGACTAGAGGGGAACTACGAGCAGTACTTC. As protein: CASSLGLEGNYEQYF. The genes are TRBV7-8 and TRBJ2-5; 7 positions match TRBD2. TRBJ2-7 explains the end of the DNA better; the J call may be wrong. From germline, CDR1 is SGHVS and CDR2 FQNEAQ. CDR3 length: 15 amino acids.

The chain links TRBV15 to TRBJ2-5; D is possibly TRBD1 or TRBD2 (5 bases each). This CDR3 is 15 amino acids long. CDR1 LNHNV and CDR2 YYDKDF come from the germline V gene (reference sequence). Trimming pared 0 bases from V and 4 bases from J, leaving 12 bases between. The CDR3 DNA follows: TGTGCCACCAGCAGAGATTTGGGGGAGCCAGAGACCCAGTACTTC. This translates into CATSRDLGEPETQYF.

CDR3 sequence (DNA): TGTGCCAGCACTCGTCCAGGGGTGGATGGAAACACCATATATTTT. Translating gives CASTRPGVDGNTIYF. V is TRBV12-3 or TRBV12-4 and J is TRBJ1-3, with D perhaps TRBD1 (6 bases). V gave up 7 bases and J gave up 3 bases, with 16 bases separating them. The CDR3 is made up of 15 amino acids.

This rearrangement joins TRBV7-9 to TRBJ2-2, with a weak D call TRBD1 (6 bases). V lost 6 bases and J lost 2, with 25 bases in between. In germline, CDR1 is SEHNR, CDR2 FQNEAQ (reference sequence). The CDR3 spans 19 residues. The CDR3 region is CASSTIFIPRTANTGELFF. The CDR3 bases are TGTGCCAGCAGTACTATTTTTATCCCTCGGACAGCTAACACCGGGGAGCTGTTTTTT.

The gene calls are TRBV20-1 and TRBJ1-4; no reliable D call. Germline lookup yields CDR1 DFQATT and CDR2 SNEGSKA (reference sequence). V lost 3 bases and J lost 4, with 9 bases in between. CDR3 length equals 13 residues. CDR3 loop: CSARAEHNEKLFF. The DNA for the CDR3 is TGCAGTGCTAGGGCAGAACATAATGAAAAACTGTTTTTT.

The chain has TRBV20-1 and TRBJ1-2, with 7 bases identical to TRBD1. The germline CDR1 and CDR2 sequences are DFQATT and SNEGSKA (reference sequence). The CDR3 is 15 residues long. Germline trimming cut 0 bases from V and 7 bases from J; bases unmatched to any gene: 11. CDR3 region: CSARDLGTDLVGYTF. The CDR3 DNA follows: TGCAGTGCTAGAGATTTAGGGACAGATTTAGTTGGCTACACCTTC.

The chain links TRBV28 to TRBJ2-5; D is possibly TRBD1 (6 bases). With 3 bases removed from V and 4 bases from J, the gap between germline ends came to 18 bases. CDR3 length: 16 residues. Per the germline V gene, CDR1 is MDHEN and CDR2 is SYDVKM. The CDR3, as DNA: TGTGCCAGCAGTTTGGCTACAGGGAGTGGTAGAGAGACCCAGTACTTC. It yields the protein CASSLATGSGRETQYF.